This T cell receptor (beta chain) is from a study of early stage breast cancer tumors. Profiling relied on immunoSEQ multiplex PCR, and the TCRdb table lists in-frame clones only, not all of them. The repertoire holds roughly 40,000 clones, with about 73% as singletons. The germline gives CDR1 MNHNS, CDR2 SASEGT. With V trimmed by 1 base and J by 4 bases, 5 bases remained unmatched. This CDR3 has 15 residues. The sequencing input was blood. The V call is TRBV6-1, the J call TRBJ1-2, with 8 nucleotides matching TRBD1. The clonotype was recovered from a person in their fifties with breast cancer. In DNA, the CDR3 is TGTGCCAGCAGTGAAGTGGCAGGGGGCGCCTATGGCTACACCTTC. This sequence encodes CASSEVAGGAYGYTF.